This T cell receptor beta chain was sequenced in a study of blood T cell repertoires in COVID-19. Study overall: The origin of the acute and convalescent COVID-19 samples was the United States, Italy and Spain. T cells, B-cell-depleted T cells, or PBMCs provided the cDNA or gDNA that served as material.

Original processing notes: Amplification with reference gene primers provided the estimates of nucleated cell counts. Generated by immunoSEQ multiplex PCR, the TCRdb table keeps only in-frame clones and is missing some. Clonal size and the V and J genes are those of that table, whereas D and trimming came from the DNA. The repertoire includes fewer than 95,000 clones, 80% to 95% of them detected once, and around 0.77% sits in the top ten. Trimming cost V 6 bases and J 2 bases; bases outside gene matches: 14. Germline-derived CDR1 and CDR2 are MNHEY and SVGEGT. This CDR3 has 18 amino acids. The chain carries TRBV6-2 or TRBV6-3 and TRBJ2-4; 9 bases match TRBD1. This sequence was found in a woman of 80 years or more with acute or convalescent COVID-19. The sample comprised peripheral blood. In nucleotides, the CDR3 is TGTGCCAGCAGCACCGGGACAGGGAGAATCTTGACCAAAAACATTCAGTACTTC. Its translation is CASSTGTGRILTKNIQYF.